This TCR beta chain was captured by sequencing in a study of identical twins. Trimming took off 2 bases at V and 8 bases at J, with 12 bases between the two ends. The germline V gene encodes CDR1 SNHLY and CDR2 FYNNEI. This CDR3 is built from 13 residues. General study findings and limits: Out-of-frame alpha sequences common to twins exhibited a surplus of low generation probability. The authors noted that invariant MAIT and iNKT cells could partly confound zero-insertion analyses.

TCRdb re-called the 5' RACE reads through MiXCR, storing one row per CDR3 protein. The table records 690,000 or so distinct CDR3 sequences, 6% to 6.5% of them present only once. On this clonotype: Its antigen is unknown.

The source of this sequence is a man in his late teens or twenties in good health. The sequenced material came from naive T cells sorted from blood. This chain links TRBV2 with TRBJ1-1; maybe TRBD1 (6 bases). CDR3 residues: CASSETGPLEAFF. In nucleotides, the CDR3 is TGTGCCAGCAGTGAAACAGGGCCCTTGGAAGCTTTCTTT.